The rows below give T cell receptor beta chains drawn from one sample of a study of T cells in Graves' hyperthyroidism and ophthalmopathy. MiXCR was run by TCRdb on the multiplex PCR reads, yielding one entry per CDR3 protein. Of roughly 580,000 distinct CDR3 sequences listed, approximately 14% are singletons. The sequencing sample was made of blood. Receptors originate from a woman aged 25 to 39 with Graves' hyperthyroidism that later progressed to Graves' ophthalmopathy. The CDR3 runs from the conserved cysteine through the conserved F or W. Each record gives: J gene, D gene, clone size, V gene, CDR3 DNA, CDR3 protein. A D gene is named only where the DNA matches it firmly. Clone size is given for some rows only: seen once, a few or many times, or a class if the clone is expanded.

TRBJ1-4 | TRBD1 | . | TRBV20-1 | TGCAGTGCTAGAGGCTTCAAAGGGGGCATCGGTAATGAAAAACTGTTTTTT | CSARGFKGGIGNEKLFF
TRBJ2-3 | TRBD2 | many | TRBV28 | TGTGCCAGCAGTTCCAAGACTAGCGGGAGGGCGGATACGCAGTATTTT | CASSSKTSGRADTQYF
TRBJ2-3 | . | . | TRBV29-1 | TGCAGCGTTGGCCTGGAGCGGAGCACAGATACGCAGTATTTT | CSVGLERSTDTQYF
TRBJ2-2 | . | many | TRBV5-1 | TGCGCCAGCTCTCTGCGGGGGCAGCCGTCGGTGAGGGGCTCCGGGGAGCTGTTTTTT | CASSLRGQPSVRGSGELFF
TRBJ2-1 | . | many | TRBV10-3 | TGTGCCATCAGTGGGGGGGACAATGAGCAGTTCTTC | CAISGGDNEQFF
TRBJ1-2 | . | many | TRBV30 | TGTGCCTGGGCCCCGGGGGGCCGGGTCTATGGCTACACCTTC | CAWAPGGRVYGYTF
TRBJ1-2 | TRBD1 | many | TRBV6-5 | TGTGCCAGCAGTTACGTAGCAGGGGGCACCTATGGCTACACCTTC | CASSYVAGGTYGYTF
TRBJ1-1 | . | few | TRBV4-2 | TGTGCCAGCAGCCAAGGTGGACAGCTTGAAGCTTTCTTT | CASSQGGQLEAFF
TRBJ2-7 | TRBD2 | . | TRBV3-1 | TGTGCCAGCAGCCCCACGGGCGGGACTAGCGGCTACGAGCAGTACTTC | CASSPTGGTSGYEQYF
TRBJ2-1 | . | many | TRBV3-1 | TGTGCCAGCAGCCCGAGGACTAACGCCGTTTACAATGAGCAGTTCTTC | CASSPRTNAVYNEQFF
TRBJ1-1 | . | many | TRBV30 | TGTGCTGCTGCACACACAACTGAAGCTTTCTTT | CAAAHTTEAFF
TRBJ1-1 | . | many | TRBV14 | TGTGCCAGCAGCCATCTGGGCACTGAAGCTTTCTTT | CASSHLGTEAFF
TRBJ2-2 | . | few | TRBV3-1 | TGTGCCAGCAGCCTCAGGGCTAGCGCCGGGGAGCTGTTTTTT | CASSLRASAGELFF
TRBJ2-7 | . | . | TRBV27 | TGTGCCAGCAGTTCGGACGCTGGACAGACGAAGCAGTACTTC | CASSSDAGQTKQYF
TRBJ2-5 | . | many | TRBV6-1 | TGTGCCAGCAGTTCACCGGGCCCAGAGACCCAGTACTTC | CASSSPGPETQYF
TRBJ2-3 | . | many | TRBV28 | TGTGCCAGCAGTTTGGTCCACCCGCAGTATTTT | CASSLVHPQYF
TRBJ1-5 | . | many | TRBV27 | TGTGCCAGCAGTCCCCCGGGAGAGGAGGCGGGGAAGCCCCAGCATTTT | CASSPPGEEAGKPQHF
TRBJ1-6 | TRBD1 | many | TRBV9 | TGTGCCAGCAGCTCCCCCCTCAACCGGACAGGGGAGGATTCACCCCTCCACTTT | CASSSPLNRTGEDSPLHF
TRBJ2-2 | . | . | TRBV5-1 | TGCCCCAGCAGCCCCGACGGGAACACCGGGGAGCTGTTTTTT | CPSSPDGNTGELFF
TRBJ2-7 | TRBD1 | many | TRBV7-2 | TGTGCCAGCAGCCTGGACAGGGCTTCAGGGCAGTACTTC | CASSLDRASGQYF
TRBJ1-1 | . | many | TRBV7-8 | TGTGCCAGCAGCTTCGAGGGCTACCAGGCCACTGAAGCTTTCTTT | CASSFEGYQATEAFF
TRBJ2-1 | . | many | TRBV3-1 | TGTGCCAGCAGCCAAGAACTGGCCCCCAGCCATGAGCAGTTCTTC | CASSQELAPSHEQFF
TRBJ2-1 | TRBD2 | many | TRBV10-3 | TGTGCCATCAGCCCAAGCGGGAGGGCCAACAATGAGCAGTTCTTC | CAISPSGRANNEQFF
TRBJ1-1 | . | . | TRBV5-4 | TGTGCCAGCAGACTCAGGGGAGAGAACACTGAAGCTTTCTTT | CASRLRGENTEAFF
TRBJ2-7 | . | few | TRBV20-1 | TGCAGTGCCACCGGACTGAGTTTCGAGCAGTACTTC | CSATGLSFEQYF
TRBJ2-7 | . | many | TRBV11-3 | TGTGCCAGCAGCTTAGCTTTGGGAAGCTACGAGCAGTACTTC | CASSLALGSYEQYF
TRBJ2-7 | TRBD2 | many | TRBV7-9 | TGTGCCGGACTTAGCGGGAGCGCCAACGAGCAGTACTTC | CAGLSGSANEQYF
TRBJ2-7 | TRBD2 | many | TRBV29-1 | TGCAGCGTTGGTGGGACTAGCGGCTCCTACGAGCAGTACTTC | CSVGGTSGSYEQYF
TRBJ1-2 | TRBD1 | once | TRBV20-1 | TGCAGTGCTCCCGGACAGGGAGGCTATGGCTACACCTTC | CSAPGQGGYGYTF
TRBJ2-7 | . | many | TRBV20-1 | TGCAGTGCTAGACGATGGGTTCTCCAGTCCTACGAGCAGTACTTC | CSARRWVLQSYEQYF
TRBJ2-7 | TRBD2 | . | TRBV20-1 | TGCAGTGTTCCGATGACTAGCAGCGCCTACGAGCAGTACTTC | CSVPMTSSAYEQYF
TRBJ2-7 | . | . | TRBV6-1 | TGTGCCAGCAGGGGGGTCTCCTACCAGCAGTACTTC | CASRGVSYQQYF
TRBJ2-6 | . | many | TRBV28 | TGTGCCAGCGAAGGCTCTGGGGCCAACGTCCTGACTTTC | CASEGSGANVLTF
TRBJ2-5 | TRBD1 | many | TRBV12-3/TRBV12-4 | TGTGCCAGCAGTTACAGGGGCATGGAGACCCAGTACTTC | CASSYRGMETQYF
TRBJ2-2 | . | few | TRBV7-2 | TGTGCCAGCAGCTTAGATTGGGCGGAGCTGTTTTTT | CASSLDWAELFF
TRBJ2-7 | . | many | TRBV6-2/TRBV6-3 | TGTGCCAGCAGTTGGAGATACGAGCAGTACTTC | CASSWRYEQYF
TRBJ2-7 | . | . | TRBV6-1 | TGTGCCAGCCAGGACTCATTCAACTACGAGCAGTACTTC | CASQDSFNYEQYF
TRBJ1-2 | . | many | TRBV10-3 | TGTGCCATCAGTGAGCCATGGGACACCCAGGGCTACACCTTC | CAISEPWDTQGYTF
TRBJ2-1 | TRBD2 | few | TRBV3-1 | TGTGCCAGCAGCCATGAGCGGGGAGAGGGAAATGAGCAGTTCTTC | CASSHERGEGNEQFF
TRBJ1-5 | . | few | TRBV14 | TGTGCCAGCAGCCTCGTTGGGGGGCCCCAGCATTTT | CASSLVGGPQHF
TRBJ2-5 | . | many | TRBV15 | TGTGCCACCAGCAGAGATCAAATAGGAGAGACCCAGTACTTC | CATSRDQIGETQYF
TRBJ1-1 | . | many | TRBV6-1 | TGTGCCAGCTCTGGGGATTTAACTGAAGCTTTCTTT | CASSGDLTEAFF
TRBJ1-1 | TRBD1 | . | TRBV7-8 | TGTGCCAGCAGCTTAGTCGGACAGGGAATTATGAACACTGAAGCTTTCTTT | CASSLVGQGIMNTEAFF
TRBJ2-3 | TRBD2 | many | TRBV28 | TGTGCCAGCAGTTTAAGGGACTATCCGACAGATACGCAGTATTTT | CASSLRDYPTDTQYF
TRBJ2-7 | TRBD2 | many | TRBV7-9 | TGTGCCAGCAGCTTTATCACTAGCGGGACCCACGAGCAGTACTTC | CASSFITSGTHEQYF